The present T cell receptor beta chain was sequenced within a study of shared clonotypes between healthy human individuals. About the study: Donors consisted of two women and a few men between 18 and 49.

The deep-level immunoSEQ assay was used. Per the authors' pipeline: Filtering differed for immunoSEQ, which gave only junction sequences without quality scores. Repertoires were generated with immunoSEQ multiplex PCR, while TCRdb's copy carries only in-frame clones and drops some. That table gives V, J and clone size, and the DNA gave D and trimming. The repertoire includes 550,000 to 800,000 clones, about 74% of them detected once, and over 1.5% sits in the top ten. A remark on this clone: Other DNA sequences in the same sample also yield this CDR3.

V lost 2 bases, J lost 1 base, and 6 bases lay in between. The CDR3 sequence is 13 residues long. CDR1 KGHSH and CDR2 LQKENI come from the germline V gene. V and J are TRBV18 and TRBJ2-7; D may be TRBD1 (5 bases). The TCR was taken from a woman in her twenties or thirties in good health. Sequencing was carried out using memory CD4+ T cells sorted from blood. Documented subset: CD45RA-negative fraction. CDR3 DNA sequence: TGTGCCAGCTCACCAGACAGTTCCTACGAGCAGTACTTC. Amino acid sequence: CASSPDSSYEQYF.